This T cell receptor beta chain was recovered during a study of cytomegalovirus exposure and HLA in healthy donors. Study in general: Across more than 350 genotyped donors, about 80% landed in the Caucasian-associated ancestry cluster. Notes on the study in general: Because they were indistinguishable, some V segments, including TRBV6-2 and TRBV6-3, were excluded. A prior analysis recorded that most TCR beta V segments were productive about 90% or about 30% of the time.

A word on this clone: Its antigen is as yet unknown.

Researchers ran the PCR with 60 Vbeta and 13 Jbeta primers. Profiled with immunoSEQ multiplex PCR; TCRdb holds only in-frame clones, not every one. The sample holds around 97,000 clones; 66% are singletons and the top ten take 2.5% to 4%. Germline values: CDR1 SGHDN, CDR2 FVKESK. The CDR3 contains 13 residues. V shed 0 bases and J shed 6 bases, with 6 bases lying between them. Specimen: PBMCs. The chain recombines TRBV14 with TRBJ1-5; unclear D gene. The source of this sequence is a woman between 45 and 65 years old in good health and CMV-seronegative. The CDR3 spells CASSQERGQPQHF. The CDR3 region has the DNA TGTGCCAGCAGCCAAGAAAGAGGTCAGCCCCAGCATTTT.